The 6 T cell receptor beta chains below were found in one sample sequenced in a study of spatial heterogeneity in lung cancer. TCRdb reanalysed the 5' RACE reads using MiXCR and keeps one entry per CDR3 protein. The table shows over 10,000 distinct CDR3 sequences, with roughly 3.9% occurring only once. Time point indicated: sample taken at primary tumor resection. No cells were sorted before sequencing. The whole RNA sequenced was extracted from tumor, nontumor lung or frozen PBMC. This material consisted of PBMCs, taken at surgery. The source of these receptors is a male donor with early-stage non-small cell lung cancer.

In regard to this clonotype: This beta chain was picked up by a library intended for alpha chains and is off target, so its count carries little meaning. The chain recombines TRBV6-1 with TRBJ2-7, with a weak D call TRBD1 (6 bases). Germline V gene sequence: CDR1 MNHNS, CDR2 SASEGT. This CDR3 spans 14 amino acids. Trimming stripped 3 bases from V and 0 bases from J, with 9 bases between. CDR3 sequence reads: CASSDQGISYEQYF. The CDR3 region has the DNA TGTGCCAGCAGTGACCAGGGGATCTCCTACGAGCAGTACTTC.

About this clonotype itself: This beta chain came through as a stray read in a library set up for alpha chains, and its size says little. The chain carries TRBV7-2 and TRBJ2-7; 9 bases are a match to TRBD2. Germline V gives CDR1 SGHTA, CDR2 FQGNSA. Trimming removed 1 base from V and 2 bases from J; junction bases left unmatched: 9. The length of the CDR3 is 17 residues. This CDR3 reads CASSLVGSGSVPYEQYF. In nucleotides, the CDR3 is TGTGCCAGCAGCTTAGTGGGTAGCGGGAGCGTTCCCTACGAGCAGTACTTC.

This clonotype has only a few counts. This beta chain is a stray read from a library made for alpha chains; its abundance is not meaningful. The chain links TRBV12-3 or TRBV12-4 to TRBJ2-5; D not resolved. The CDR3 contains 15 residues. V lost 6 bases to trimming and J lost 5 bases, with 19 bases between them. In DNA, the CDR3 is TGTGCCAGCAGCCCCCCGGCAGGCCCCCGGGAGACCCAGTACTTC. Residues: CASSPPAGPRETQYF.

This clonotype has at least ten counts. This beta chain is a stray sequence in a library constructed for alpha chains; its clone size is not meaningful. This rearrangement joins TRBV11-1 to TRBJ2-4; 7 bases line up with TRBD2. V was pared by 4 bases and J by 1 base, with 10 bases of the junction left unmatched. Germline CDR1 and CDR2: SGHAT and FQDESV (reference sequence). The CDR3 sequence is 17 residues long. The CDR3 DNA reads TGTGCCAGCAGCTCTCCCCGCGGGGGTTCGGCCAAAAACATTCAGTACTTC. As protein: CASSSPRGGSAKNIQYF.

This clonotype has more than one count but fewer than ten. Little can be read into the size of this beta chain, an off-target read in a library designed for alpha chains. The chain recombines TRBV3-1 with TRBJ1-6, with 7 bases fitting TRBD1. The CDR3 runs to 17 residues. V lost 4 bases and J lost 7; bases outside the gene matches: 13. CDR1 and CDR2 (germline): LGHDT, YNNKEL (reference sequence). DNA of the CDR3: TGTGCCAGCAGCCTGGGACAGTCTGCGGCCCGGAATTCACCCCTCCACTTT. It yields the protein CASSLGQSAARNSPLHF.

This clonotype was observed at least ten times. With the library built for alpha chains, this beta chain is off target and its frequency is not meaningful. The chain has TRBV10-3 and TRBJ2-3; D perhaps matches TRBD2 (5 bases). The V end was cut by 10 bases, the J end by 7 bases, with 30 bases between. CDR1 ENHRY and CDR2 SYGVKD come from the germline V gene. This CDR3 is 17 amino acids long. This chain's CDR3 is CATSDPGGEPLANTQYF. CDR3 bases: TGTGCCACCTCTGACCCCGGTGGAGAGCCATTAGCGAATACGCAGTATTTT.